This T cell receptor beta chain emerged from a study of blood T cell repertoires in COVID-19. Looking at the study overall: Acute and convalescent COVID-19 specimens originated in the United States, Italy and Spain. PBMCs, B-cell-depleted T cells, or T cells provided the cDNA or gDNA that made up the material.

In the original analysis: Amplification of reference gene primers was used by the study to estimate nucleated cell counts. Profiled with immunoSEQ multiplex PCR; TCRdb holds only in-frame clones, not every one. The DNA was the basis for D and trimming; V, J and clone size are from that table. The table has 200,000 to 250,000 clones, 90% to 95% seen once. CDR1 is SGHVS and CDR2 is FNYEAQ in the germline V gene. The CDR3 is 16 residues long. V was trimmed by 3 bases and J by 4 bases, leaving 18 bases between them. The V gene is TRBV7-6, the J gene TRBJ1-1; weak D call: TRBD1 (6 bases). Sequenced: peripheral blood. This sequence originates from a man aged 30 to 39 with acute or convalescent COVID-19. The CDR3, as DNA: TGTGCCAGCAGCTTGTTTCCTAGGGGGTCGGGCACTGAAGCTTTCTTT. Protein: CASSLFPRGSGTEAFF.